A single sample is the source of the 27 T cell receptor beta chains below, sequenced in a study of blood T cell repertoires in COVID-19 (dated by TCRdb to about 2020). Library generation was performed with the immunoSEQ multiplex PCR assay. The clones in this table, taken by TCRdb from immuneACCESS, are in-frame only. Not every clone is retained; where verified, under half of the shortfall comes from an unresolved V gene, and the cause of the rest is unknown. For this sample the table gives about 100,000 clones, of which approximately 80% were detected only once. Approximately 29% of the sample lies in the top ten. Sequencing was carried out using peripheral blood. These receptors all stem from a man aged 70-80 years with active or convalescent COVID-19.

This clone was seen a handful of times. The chain carries TRBV5-1 and TRBJ2-2, with TRBD1 matching 10 bases. V lost 4 bases and J lost 5; bases outside the gene matches: 5. CDR3 size: 15 residues. Germline CDR1 and CDR2: SGHRS and YFSETQ. This chain's CDR3 is CASSPRTGGTGELFF. In DNA, the CDR3 is TGCGCCAGCAGCCCCCGGACAGGGGGGACCGGGGAGCTGTTTTTT. Variable domain in full (rest from reference TRBV5-1 and TRBJ2-2): KAGVTQTPRYLIKTRGQQVTLSCSPISGHRSVSWYQQTPGQGLQFLFEYFSETQRNKGNFPGRFSGRQFSNSRSEMNVSTLELGDSALYLCASSPRTGGTGELFFGEGSRLTVL.

The CDR3 sequence is CASSGGQGVTYEQYF. The CDR3 DNA reads TGTGCCAGCTCAGGCGGACAAGGGGTAACCTACGAGCAGTACTTC. The V and J genes are TRBV18 and TRBJ2-7; tentatively, D is TRBD1 (5 bases). This CDR3 has 15 residues. V lost 5 bases and J lost 2, with 16 bases in between. Per the germline V gene, CDR1 is KGHSH and CDR2 is LQKENI.

The chain links TRBV28 to TRBJ2-7, with D possibly matching TRBD1 (6 bases). The CDR3 runs 15 residues. Germline values: CDR1 MDHEN, CDR2 SYDVKM. Trimming left V 6 bases short and J 2 bases short, with 17 bases between. The CDR3 DNA follows: TGTGCCAGCAGATCGACAGGAACATCCCCCTACGAGCAGTACTTC. Translating it yields CASRSTGTSPYEQYF.

The rearrangement links TRBV5-8 to TRBJ2-5; D call uncertain. CDR1 is SGHTS, CDR2 YDEGEE, per germline. The V gene lost 0 bases and the J gene lost 2 bases, with 11 bases spanning the gap. This CDR3 contains 15 residues. CDR3 in DNA: TGTGCCAGCAGCTTGGCCTCAGGCCGACAAGAGACCCAGTACTTC. Protein sequence: CASSLASGRQETQYF.

This clone has just one count. Other DNA sequences in this sample translate to the same CDR3. The chain recombines TRBV30 with TRBJ2-6; no clear D gene. The CDR3 totals 15 residues. Trimming shortened V by 1 base and J by 0 bases, and 7 bases separated the two germline ends. CDR1 and CDR2 (germline): GTSNPN, SVGIG (reference sequence). The CDR3 DNA reads TGTGCCTGGAGTGAACAAATCTCTGGGGCCAACGTCCTGACTTTC. Protein sequence: CAWSEQISGANVLTF. Full variable domain (remainder filled in from reference TRBV30 and TRBJ2-6): SQTIHQWPATLVQPVGSPLSLECTVEGTSNPNLYWYRQAAGRGLQLLFYSVGIGQISSEVPQNLSASRPQDRQFILSSKKLLLSDSGFYLCAWSEQISGANVLTFGAGSRLTVL.

This CDR3 reads CASSYSLQANSPLHF. The CDR3 nucleotides are TGTGCCAGCAGTTACTCTCTTCAGGCTAATTCACCCCTCCACTTT. The V gene is TRBV6-5, the J gene TRBJ1-6; D remains unclear. V lost 0 bases and J lost 6, with 9 bases in between. Germline lookup yields CDR1 MNHEY and CDR2 SVGAGI. This CDR3 is 15 amino acids long.

This rearrangement joins TRBV6-5 to TRBJ2-7, with 10 bases fitting TRBD1. CDR1 is MNHEY, CDR2 SVGAGI, per germline. J lost 6 bases, V lost 2 bases, and 4 bases had no gene match. The CDR3 totals 14 residues. The CDR3 region has the DNA TGTGCCAGCAGTTACGCTGACAGGGGGCGCGAGCAGTACTTC. It codes for CASSYADRGREQYF.

The chain is built from TRBV24-1 and TRBJ2-1; 15 nucleotides line up with TRBD2. CDR1 and CDR2 (germline): KGHDR, SFDVKD. There are 17 residues in the CDR3. The V and J ends lost 4 bases and 9 bases, in that order; junction bases with no gene match: 9. CDR3 coding DNA: TGTGCCACCAGTGAAACACCGGGACTAGCGGGAGGTGGTGAGCAGTTCTTC. Residues: CATSETPGLAGGGEQFF.

The gene calls are TRBV27 and TRBJ1-6; 8 nucleotides match TRBD1. Germline assignment: CDR1 MNHEY and CDR2 SMNVEV (reference sequence). Germline trimming cut 2 bases from V and 3 bases from J; bases unmatched to any gene: 12. This CDR3 comprises 19 residues. In DNA form, the CDR3 reads TGTGCCAGCAGTTTAACCCCGCCAGGGGGCGCTTTCTATAATTCACCCCTCCACTTT. Its translation: CASSLTPPGGAFYNSPLHF.

The V call is TRBV4-1, the J call TRBJ1-2; 9 bases are shared with TRBD1. Germline loops: CDR1 MGHRA, CDR2 YSYEKL. The CDR3 contains 16 residues. Germline trimming cut 4 bases from V and 8 bases from J; bases unmatched to any gene: 14. The chain's CDR3 is CASSPSPGTGIGGYTF. The CDR3 DNA reads as TGCGCCAGCAGCCCGAGTCCCGGGACAGGGATCGGAGGCTACACCTTC.

In its sample, this clone was seen once. V gene TRBV5-6 combines with J gene TRBJ2-7, with D possibly TRBD2 on 5 matching bases. The CDR3 is made up of 13 amino acids. Trimming left V 2 bases short and J 5 bases short, with 11 bases between. In germline, CDR1 is SGHDT, CDR2 YYEEEE. CDR3 sequence reads: CASSFRGGDEQYF. The CDR3 DNA reads as TGTGCCAGCAGCTTCCGGGGTGGGGACGAGCAGTACTTC. Full variable domain (missing parts from reference TRBV5-6 and TRBJ2-7): DAGVTQSPTHLIKTRGQQVTLRCSPKSGHDTVSWYQQALGQGPQFIFQYYEEEERQRGNFPDRFSGHQFPNYSSELNVNALLLGDSALYLCASSFRGGDEQYFGPGTRLTVT.

V is TRBV4-3 and J is TRBJ2-1; a possible D gene is TRBD1 (8 bases). Trimming stripped 0 bases from V and 7 bases from J, with 16 bases between. CDR1 is LGHNA and CDR2 is YSLEER in the germline V gene. CDR3 length: 16 residues. The CDR3 reads CASSQDSGQGGNEQFF. CDR3 sequence (DNA): TGCGCCAGCAGCCAAGATTCCGGACAGGGAGGGAATGAGCAGTTCTTC.

As regards this clone: Other DNA sequences of this sample code for an identical CDR3. This chain links TRBV2 with TRBJ2-5, with TRBD1 identical over 8 bases. The CDR3 consists of 12 residues. V dropped 6 bases and J dropped 5; count of bases not matched to a gene: 2. Germline-derived CDR1 and CDR2 are SNHLY and FYNNEI. CDR3: CASRDRVETQYF. The CDR3 region has the DNA TGTGCCAGCAGGGACAGGGTGGAGACCCAGTACTTC.

The chain employs TRBV4-1 and TRBJ2-1; maybe TRBD1 (6 bases). The CDR3 runs 18 residues. The germline gives CDR1 MGHRA, CDR2 YSYEKL. V lost 4 bases and J 2 bases, leaving 21 bases between the germline ends. The CDR3 loop is CASSRSPTGSGTYNEQFF. For the CDR3, the DNA is TGCGCCAGCAGCCGTAGCCCAACAGGGTCGGGGACCTACAATGAGCAGTTCTTC.

This sequence joins TRBV9 and TRBJ1-3; D is ambiguous. Deletions cut 3 bases from V and 0 bases from J, with 16 bases between. The CDR3 totals 17 residues. CDR1 and CDR2 from the germline V gene are SGDLS and YYNGEE. CDR3 in DNA: TGTGCCAGCAGCGCGGCCCCCCACAGTTACTCTGGAAACACCATATATTTT. Amino acid sequence: CASSAAPHSYSGNTIYF.

The gene calls are TRBV28 and TRBJ2-5, with 7 bases identical to TRBD1. J lost 1 base, V lost 10 bases, and 6 bases had no gene match. Germline-derived CDR1 and CDR2 are MDHEN and SYDVKM. The CDR3 has 13 amino acids. The CDR3 spells CATAGTAQETQYF. The DNA of the CDR3 is TGTGCCACCGCCGGGACAGCCCAAGAGACCCAGTACTTC.

This chain connects TRBV29-1 to TRBJ2-2; 7 nucleotides line up with TRBD1. The germline CDR1 and CDR2 sequences are SQVTM and ANQGSEA. V gave up 6 bases and J gave up 6 bases; unmatched junction bases: 7. The CDR3 totals 13 residues. CDR3 amino acids: CSVHGDSPGELFF. CDR3 DNA sequence: TGCAGCGTCCACGGGGACAGTCCCGGGGAGCTGTTTTTT.

This chain joins TRBV7-3 and TRBJ1-1; D is possibly TRBD1 (5 bases). This CDR3 contains 15 residues. The germline V gene has CDR1 SGHTA and CDR2 FQGTGA. V was shortened by 5 bases and J by 5 bases, with 18 bases between the two germline ends. CDR3 residues: CASSPGGAAGTEAFF. The CDR3 DNA is TGTGCCAGCAGCCCTGGTGGGGCAGCGGGGACTGAAGCTTTCTTT.

V gene TRBV5-6 combines with J gene TRBJ2-5; D is perhaps TRBD1 (6 bases). Germline V gene lookup returns CDR1 SGHDT and CDR2 YYEEEE. Trimming took 4 bases from V and 3 from J, leaving 16 bases between them. CDR3 length equals 15 residues. CDR3 DNA sequence: TGTGCCAGCAGCGACTTTAAGGGGGAAAAAGAGACCCAGTACTTC. Translating gives CASSDFKGEKETQYF.

This clone was found a few times. This chain joins TRBV18 and TRBJ1-4; maybe TRBD1 (6 bases). This CDR3 comprises 17 residues. Trimming removed 0 bases from V and 8 bases from J, with 19 bases in between. Looked up from germline, CDR1 is KGHSH and CDR2 is LQKENI. The CDR3 loop reads CASSPPGGPSRSEKLFF. CDR3 in DNA: TGTGCCAGCTCACCACCGGGGGGGCCTTCGAGAAGCGAAAAACTGTTTTTT.

V is TRBV25-1 and J is TRBJ2-3; 7 nucleotides agree with TRBD2. With V trimmed by 3 bases and J by 4 bases, 16 bases remained unmatched. Looked up from germline, CDR1 is MGHDK and CDR2 is SYGVNS. The CDR3 loop spans 18 amino acids. CDR3 bases: TGTGCCAGCAGTGATGGGACCATGGGGGGGGAGACCCCAGATACGCAGTATTTT. Translating it yields CASSDGTMGGETPDTQYF.

The chain recombines TRBV6-2 or TRBV6-3 with TRBJ1-5; D call uncertain. Trimming stripped 2 bases from V and 4 bases from J, with 9 bases between. The CDR3 covers 14 residues. Germline assignment: CDR1 MNHEY and CDR2 SVGEGT. CDR3 residues: CASSYAGTNQPQHF. For the CDR3, the DNA is TGTGCCAGCAGTTACGCAGGTACTAATCAGCCCCAGCATTTT.

The chain links TRBV7-3 to TRBJ2-1; TRBD2 aligns across 8 bases. Germline-derived CDR1 and CDR2 are SGHTA and FQGTGA. J lost 8 bases, V lost 4 bases, and 10 bases had no gene match. CDR3 length: 15 residues. The CDR3 nucleotides are TGTGCCAGCAGCTCCCGGGGGGGATCAGTCTATGAGCAGTTCTTC. Its protein is CASSSRGGSVYEQFF.

V and J are TRBV20-1 and TRBJ2-2, with D possibly being TRBD1 (5 bases). Trimming pared 7 bases from V and 5 bases from J, leaving 8 bases between. CDR3 size: 11 residues. Germline V lookup: CDR1 DFQATT, CDR2 SNEGSKA (reference sequence). CDR3 sequence reads: CSVQGTGELFF. CDR3 nucleotides: TGCAGTGTTCAGGGAACCGGGGAGCTGTTTTTT.

The chain links TRBV11-2 to TRBJ2-7; 7 bases are shared with TRBD2. The CDR3 sequence is 14 residues long. The V gene end was trimmed by 5 bases and the J gene end by 3 bases; junction bases not matched to a gene: 7. In germline, CDR1 is SGHAT, CDR2 FQNNGV. The CDR3 here is CASSHAGAVYEQYF. The CDR3 DNA is TGTGCCAGCAGCCATGCGGGAGCCGTCTACGAGCAGTACTTC.

The chain joins TRBV3-1 (or the pseudogene TRBV3-2) to TRBJ2-7, with TRBD1 matching over 8 bases. This CDR3 region has 15 residues. Germline V gene sequence: CDR1 LGHDT, CDR2 YNNKEL (reference sequence). The junction had 8 bases not matched to a gene; V was cut back by 0 bases and J by 7 bases. DNA for the CDR3: TGTGCCAGCAGCCAAGAAGGGCAGGGGGCAGGAGAGCAGTACTTC. This codes for CASSQEGQGAGEQYF.

The chain couples TRBV11-2 to TRBJ2-1; the D gene is possibly TRBD2 (6 bases). CDR3 size: 15 residues. V lost 1 base and J 8 bases, leaving 15 bases between the germline ends. Germline CDR1 SGHAT, CDR2 FQNNGV. The CDR3 spells CASSLAGLHGDEQFF. In nucleotides, the CDR3 is TGTGCCAGCAGCTTAGCGGGACTCCACGGCGATGAGCAGTTCTTC. The full variable domain, in which reference TRBV11-2 and TRBJ2-1 provide the parts outside the CDR3, is EAGVAQSPRYKIIEKRQSVAFWCNPISGHATLYWYQQILGQGPKLLIQFQNNGVVDDSQLPKDRFSAERLKGVDSTLKIQPAKLEDSAVYLCASSLAGLHGDEQFFGPGTRLTVL.